Shown below are 10 T cell receptor beta chains from a single sample sequenced in a study of cytomegalovirus exposure and HLA in healthy donors. It was with 60 Vbeta and 13 Jbeta primers that the PCR ran. Data came from immunoSEQ multiplex PCR; TCRdb stores just in-frame clones and leaves some out. The sample records about 120,000 clones, roughly three quarters being singletons. Sequenced material: PBMCs. The receptor set was obtained from a man younger than 30 in good health and CMV-seronegative.

This clone occurred a few times. The chain recombines TRBV10-3 with TRBJ2-5, with 8 nucleotides matching TRBD1. CDR1 is ENHRY and CDR2 is SYGVKD in the germline V gene. The CDR3 sequence is 19 residues long. The V segment lost 0 bases and the J segment 3 bases; nucleotides outside the gene matches: 15. CDR3 amino acids: CAISESIGLSNRGEETQYF. For the CDR3, the DNA is TGTGCCATCAGTGAGTCGATCGGCCTTTCGAACAGGGGGGAAGAGACCCAGTACTTC.

The chain carries TRBV6-5 and TRBJ1-1; 9 bases are shared with TRBD1. V was pared by 2 bases and J by 5 bases, with 3 bases of the junction left unmatched. Per germline, CDR1 MNHEY and CDR2 SVGAGI. The CDR3 contains 14 residues. As DNA, the CDR3 is TGTGCCAGCAGTTACGGACAGGGGAGGACTGAAGCTTTCTTT. Translating gives CASSYGQGRTEAFF.

The chain employs TRBV2 and TRBJ1-1; D remains ambiguous. CDR1 and CDR2 from the germline V gene are SNHLY and FYNNEI. The V end was cut by 0 bases, the J end by 7 bases, with 18 bases between. The CDR3 is 16 amino acids. In DNA form, the CDR3 reads TGTGCCAGCAGTGAAGCGCTTAAGCAAACTCCAAGTGAAGCTTTCTTT. This encodes CASSEALKQTPSEAFF. Full variable domain (outside the CDR3, taken from reference TRBV2 and TRBJ1-1): EPEVTQTPSHQVTQMGQEVILRCVPISNHLYFYWYRQILGQKVEFLVSFYNNEISEKSEIFDDQFSVERPDGSNFTLKIRSTKLEDSAMYFCASSEALKQTPSEAFFGQGTRLTVV.

This sequence joins TRBV19 and TRBJ2-3, with a tentative D call TRBD2 (5 bases). This CDR3 is built from 16 residues. The germline V and J ends were trimmed by 0 bases and 0 bases, with 10 bases remaining between them. Germline CDR1 reads LNHDA; CDR2 reads SQIVND (reference sequence). CDR3 sequence: CASSIDRGGSTDTQYF. The CDR3, as DNA: TGTGCCAGTAGTATAGATCGCGGAGGAAGCACAGATACGCAGTATTTT.

This clone was picked up a small number of times. The V call is TRBV5-4, the J call TRBJ2-2, with D possibly being TRBD1 (6 bases). Between the trimmed V and J ends, which lost 5 bases and 6 bases, there was a span of 20 bases. Germline V CDR1 and CDR2: SGHNT, YYREEE (reference sequence). The CDR3 runs to 16 residues. This CDR3 is CASSRTVSSRAGELFF. The CDR3 DNA follows: TGTGCCAGCAGTCGGACAGTCTCGAGTCGGGCCGGGGAGCTGTTTTTT.

The chain has TRBV6-5 and TRBJ2-3, with 8 bases identical to TRBD1. Germline lookup yields CDR1 MNHEY and CDR2 SVGAGI. V was clipped by 5 bases and J by 4 bases; unmatched bases: 8. This CDR3 contains 15 residues. CDR3 sequence: CASSGLSTGADTQYF. Here the CDR3 DNA reads TGTGCCAGCAGTGGTCTCTCGACAGGGGCAGATACGCAGTATTTT.

This chain joins TRBV10-2 and TRBJ1-1; perhaps TRBD1 as D (5 bases). CDR1 and CDR2 (germline): WSHSY, SAAADI. The CDR3 has 15 amino acids. Trimming left V 2 bases short and J 10 bases short, with 20 bases between. The CDR3 region has the DNA TGCGCCAGCAGTGAGGGTGCGGGGGGAAGGAGGGGAGCTTTCTTT. This encodes CASSEGAGGRRGAFF.

The chain couples TRBV4-2 to TRBJ1-1, with D hard to call. V was pared by 0 bases and J by 0 bases, with 11 bases between. Germline lookup yields CDR1 LGHNA and CDR2 YNFKEQ. This CDR3 spans 16 amino acids. CDR3 sequence: CASSQDPGALNTEAFF. The DNA of the CDR3 is TGTGCCAGCAGCCAAGATCCGGGAGCCCTGAACACTGAAGCTTTCTTT.

The rearrangement joins TRBV7-9 to TRBJ2-7, with D uncertain. The CDR3 totals 14 residues. Per the germline V gene, CDR1 is SEHNR and CDR2 is FQNEAQ (reference sequence). Trimming left V 7 bases short and J 7 bases short, with 20 bases between. CDR3 protein: CASTTTLAPGEQYF. The CDR3 nucleotides are TGTGCCAGCACCACTACGCTGGCCCCCGGGGAGCAGTACTTC.

The V and J genes are TRBV29-1 and TRBJ1-5, with TRBD1 matching 7 bases. Germline-derived CDR1 and CDR2 are SQVTM and ANQGSEA. This CDR3 spans 16 amino acids. The trim removed 6 bases at V and 2 bases at J, leaving 13 bases unmatched. CDR3 protein: CSVRQGRPSGNQPQHF. The CDR3 DNA is TGCAGCGTCCGACAGGGACGACCTTCGGGCAATCAGCCCCAGCATTTT.